The T cell receptor (beta chain) under discussion was sequenced for a study of regulatory T cells in long-lasting Graves disease. Both iRepertoire HTBI primers and Arm-PCR of CDR3 regions were used to build the TCR beta libraries. TCRdb analysed the multiplex PCR reads with MiXCR anew, one entry per CDR3 protein. The sample lists 350,000 to 450,000 distinct CDR3 sequences, about 15% occurring once. Germline trimming cut 3 bases from V and 0 bases from J; bases unmatched to any gene: 10. CDR1 WSHSY and CDR2 SAAADI come from the germline V gene. This CDR3 has 17 residues. Time point noted: newly diagnosed GD, antithyroid drugs for less than 3 months. Preparation of the TCR library used RNA extracted from PBMCs. This clonotype was counted many times. The same sample was also studied in work on T cells in Graves' hyperthyroidism and ophthalmopathy.

Sequences were derived from peripheral blood mononuclear cells (PBMCs), sampled at new diagnosis, from a patient treated with antithyroid drugs. This chain joins TRBV10-2 and TRBJ1-1, with 7 bases fitting TRBD1. This receptor was taken from a middle-aged woman with Graves disease. CDR3 DNA sequence: TGCGCCAGCAGTGATGGCGGGACAGACCCCTTGAACACTGAAGCTTTCTTT. The encoded protein is CASSDGGTDPLNTEAFF.